Listed below are T cell receptor beta chains from one sample, sequenced in a study of Tregs in tolerant kidney transplant recipients. Repertoires were generated with immunoSEQ multiplex PCR, while TCRdb's copy carries only in-frame clones and drops some. The data show tens of thousands of clones, approximately 98% seen once. Sample: CD4+ T cells from blood, taken before the transplant. These receptors were taken from a human donor who received a combined kidney and bone marrow transplant. Both conserved end residues are part of each CDR3. A D gene is named only where the DNA matches it firmly. Clone size is given for some rows only: seen once, a few or many times, or a class if the clone is expanded.

>-|TRBJ2-4|TRBV7-2|-
TGTGCCAGCAGGCCTACACTTAGCAGTATTCAGTACTTC
CASRPTLSSIQYF
>-|TRBJ2-3|TRBV5-1|-
TGCGCCAGCAGCTTGGTCTCTTCTAGCACAGATACGCAGTATTTT
CASSLVSSSTDTQYF
>-|TRBJ2-3|TRBV2|-
TGTGCCATCACGGGACTGACAGACACAGATACGCAGTATTTT
CAITGLTDTDTQYF
>-|TRBJ1-4|TRBV7-6|once
TGTGCCAGCAGCCCCAGTCCCCAGGGTACTAATGAAAAACTGTTTTTT
CASSPSPQGTNEKLFF
>TRBD1|TRBJ1-2|TRBV7-3|-
TGTGCCAGCAGCTTAAGACAGGGGAGTGATGGCTACACCTTC
CASSLRQGSDGYTF
>-|TRBJ2-7|TRBV6-5|-
TGTGCCAGCAGTTACTCGGGGGGGGCCCCCTACGAGCAGTACTTC
CASSYSGGAPYEQYF
>-|TRBJ2-5|TRBV7-9|-
TGTGCCTCGGGTTTCGGAAAAGAGACCCAGTACTTC
CASGFGKETQYF
>TRBD1|TRBJ2-5|TRBV30|-
TGTGCCTGGAGTGACCTACAGGGGGCGCGAGAGACCCAGTACTTC
CAWSDLQGARETQYF
>-|TRBJ1-5|TRBV30|-
TGTGCCTGGAGTATGGCAGGGGAGCAGCCCCAGCATTTT
CAWSMAGEQPQHF
>-|TRBJ2-3|TRBV15|-
TGTGCCACCAGCAGAGATCCCCAGCGGAGACCTAGCACAGATACGCAGTATTTT
CATSRDPQRRPSTDTQYF
>-|TRBJ1-2|TRBV4-3|-
TGCGCCAGCAGCCGGGACTTTAACTATGGCTACACCTTC
CASSRDFNYGYTF
>TRBD1|TRBJ2-7|TRBV2|-
TGTGCCAGCATAAGGGACAGGGCGCGGGAGCAGTACTTC
CASIRDRAREQYF
>-|TRBJ2-3|TRBV6-5|-
TGTGCCAGCAGTCCCGGCCGGGGGACAGATACGCAGTATTTT
CASSPGRGTDTQYF
>-|TRBJ1-1|TRBV4-3|-
TGCGCCAGCAGCCATCGACAGGCCGGGGACACTGAAGCTTTCTTT
CASSHRQAGDTEAFF
>TRBD1|TRBJ2-5|TRBV6-1|-
TGTGCCAGCAGCCTCCCCCAACAGGGGGTGACCCAGTACTTC
CASSLPQQGVTQYF
>-|TRBJ1-4|TRBV5-1|-
TGCGCCAGCAGCTTGTCAGGGCGGCAGGGAGAAAAACTGTTTTTT
CASSLSGRQGEKLFF
>TRBD2|TRBJ2-3|TRBV28|once
TGTGCCAGCAGTATTCAACGGAGCGGCGGGGGGCCCGGTACGCAGTATTTT
CASSIQRSGGGPGTQYF
>-|TRBJ2-1|TRBV21-1|-
TGTGCCAGCAGCAAAGGTCGACTAGTCTTCTACAATGAGCAGTTCTTC
CASSKGRLVFYNEQFF
>TRBD2|TRBJ2-2|TRBV7-8|-
TGTGCCAGCAGCTGGCCTAGCGGGGGGGACACCGGGGAGCTGTTTTTT
CASSWPSGGDTGELFF
>TRBD2|TRBJ2-7|TRBV4-1|-
TGCGCCAGCAGCCAAGTTCGTGCTAGCGGGTCTTACGAGCAGTACTTC
CASSQVRASGSYEQYF
>TRBD1|TRBJ2-7|TRBV7-2|-
TGTGCCAGCAGCTTAGTACAGGGGGCTTACGAGCAGTACTTC
CASSLVQGAYEQYF
>TRBD1|TRBJ1-5|TRBV6-1|once
TGTGCCAGCAGTGAGAGAACAGGGGCCCTCAATCAGCCCCAGCATTTT
CASSERTGALNQPQHF
>-|TRBJ2-7|TRBV7-9|-
TGTGCCAGCAGCTTTGGAGCTCTGTCCTACGAGCAGTACTTC
CASSFGALSYEQYF
>-|TRBJ2-7|TRBV4-1|-
TGCGCCAGCAGCCAGGTGACAGCCAACTCCTACGAGCAGTACTTC
CASSQVTANSYEQYF
>-|TRBJ2-1|TRBV7-2|-
TGTGCCAGCAGCACGGGACTCCACCCGGGCTCCTACAATGAGCAGTTCTTC
CASSTGLHPGSYNEQFF
>TRBD2|TRBJ2-7|TRBV30|-
TGTGCCTGGAGTGTGGGCGGGGTAGCGGGGGGCGAGCAGTACTTC
CAWSVGGVAGGEQYF